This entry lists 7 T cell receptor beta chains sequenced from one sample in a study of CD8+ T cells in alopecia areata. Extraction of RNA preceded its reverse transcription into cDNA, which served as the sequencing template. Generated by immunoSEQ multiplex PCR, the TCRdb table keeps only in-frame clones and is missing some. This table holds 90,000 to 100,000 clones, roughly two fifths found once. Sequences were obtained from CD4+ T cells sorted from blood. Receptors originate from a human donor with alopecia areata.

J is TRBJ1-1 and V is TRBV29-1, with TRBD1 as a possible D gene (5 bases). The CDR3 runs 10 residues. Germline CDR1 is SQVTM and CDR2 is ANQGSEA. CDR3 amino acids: CGAMNTEAFF. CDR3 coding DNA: TGCGGGGCAATGAACACTGAAGCTTTCTTT. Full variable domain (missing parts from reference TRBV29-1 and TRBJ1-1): SAVISQKPSRDICQRGTSLTIQCQVDSQVTMMFWYRQQPGQSLTLIATANQGSEATYESGFVIDKFPISRPNLTFSTLTVSNMSPEDSSIYLCGAMNTEAFFGQGTRLTVV.

The CDR3 loop reads CSFWELRGGNYGYTF. For the CDR3, the DNA is TGCAGCTTTTGGGAATTACGGGGTGGCAACTATGGCTACACCTTC. The V and J genes are TRBV29-1 and TRBJ1-2; D is unclear. Germline values: CDR1 SQVTM, CDR2 ANQGSEA. This CDR3 comprises 15 residues. V was trimmed by 8 bases and J by 2 bases, leaving 21 bases between them.

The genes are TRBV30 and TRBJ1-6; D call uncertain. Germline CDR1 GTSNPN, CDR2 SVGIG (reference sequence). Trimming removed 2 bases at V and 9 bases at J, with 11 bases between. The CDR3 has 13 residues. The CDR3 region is CAWSSQGFSPLHF. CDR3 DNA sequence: TGTGCCTGGAGTTCCCAAGGGTTTTCACCCCTCCACTTT.

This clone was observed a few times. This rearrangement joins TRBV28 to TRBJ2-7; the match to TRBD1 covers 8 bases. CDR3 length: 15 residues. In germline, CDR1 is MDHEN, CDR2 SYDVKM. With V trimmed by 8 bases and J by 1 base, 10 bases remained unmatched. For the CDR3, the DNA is TGTGCCAGCCTAACGGTGGGACAGGCGTCCTACGAGCAGTACTTC. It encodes CASLTVGQASYEQYF.

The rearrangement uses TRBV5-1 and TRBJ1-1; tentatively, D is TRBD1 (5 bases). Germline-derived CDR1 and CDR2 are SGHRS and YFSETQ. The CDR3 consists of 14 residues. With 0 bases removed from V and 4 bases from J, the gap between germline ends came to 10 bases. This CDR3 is CASSLGSGATEAFF. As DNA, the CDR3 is TGCGCCAGCAGCTTGGGATCCGGGGCCACTGAAGCTTTCTTT.

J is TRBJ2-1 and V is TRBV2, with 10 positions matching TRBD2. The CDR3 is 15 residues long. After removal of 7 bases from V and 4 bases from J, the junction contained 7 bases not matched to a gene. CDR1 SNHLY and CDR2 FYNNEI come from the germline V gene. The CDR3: CASKRTSGVYNEQFF. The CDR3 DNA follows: TGTGCCAGCAAGCGGACTAGCGGCGTTTACAATGAGCAGTTCTTC.

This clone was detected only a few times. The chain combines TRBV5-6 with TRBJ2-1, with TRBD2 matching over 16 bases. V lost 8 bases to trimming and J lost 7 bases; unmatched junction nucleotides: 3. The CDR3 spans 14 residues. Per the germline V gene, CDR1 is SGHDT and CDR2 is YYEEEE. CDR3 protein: CASTGLAGGNEQFF. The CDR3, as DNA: TGTGCCAGTACGGGACTAGCGGGAGGGAATGAGCAGTTCTTC.